A single sample gave rise to the 11 T cell receptor beta chains below, sequenced in a study of PD-L1 blockade in urothelial cancer (dated 2017 in TCRdb). Receptors were amplified or captured by the immunoSEQ multiplex PCR assay. TCRdb took over this immuneACCESS table, retaining in-frame rearrangements with V and J assigned. Such tables are incomplete; in checked studies, under half of the missing clones stem from an unresolved V gene, and the remainder is unexplained. Present in this sample are approximately 50,000 clones, nearly 90% of which were seen just once. The top ten clonotypes cover under 9% of the sample. Sequences were derived from PBMCs, sampled around atezolizumab (anti-PD-L1) treatment. These TCRs come from a man in his sixties with urothelial cancer.

This chain uses TRBV7-8 with TRBJ1-4, with D maybe TRBD1 (5 bases). The V end was cut by 5 bases, the J end by 4 bases, with 11 bases between. Looked up from germline, CDR1 is SGHVS and CDR2 is FQNEAQ. The CDR3 is 14 residues long. The DNA for the CDR3 is TGTGCCAGCAGCCGATCGGGGGTTAATGAAAAACTGTTTTTT. Protein product: CASSRSGVNEKLFF.

V and J are TRBV4-2 and TRBJ2-3; no reliable D call. Per the germline V gene, CDR1 is LGHNA and CDR2 is YNFKEQ. The V end lost 0 bases, the J end lost 1 base, and 8 bases lay between the germline ends. The CDR3 contains 15 residues. This CDR3 reads CASSQENRRTDTQYF. The CDR3 DNA reads TGTGCCAGCAGCCAAGAAAATCGTCGCACAGATACGCAGTATTTT.

The rearrangement uses TRBV2 and TRBJ1-1; weak D call: TRBD1 (5 bases). Deletions cut 4 bases from V and 2 bases from J, with 17 bases between. The CDR3 has 16 residues. Germline CDR1 SNHLY, CDR2 FYNNEI. CDR3 protein: CASSGRASQQNTEAFF. Written as DNA, the CDR3 is TGTGCCAGCAGTGGCAGGGCAAGCCAGCAAAACACTGAAGCTTTCTTT.

The genes are TRBV5-1 and TRBJ2-5; 10 nucleotides match TRBD1. The CDR3 sequence is 15 residues long. V trimming: 4 bases; J trimming: 1 base; junction bases outside the gene matches: 4. The germline V gene has CDR1 SGHRS and CDR2 YFSETQ. CDR3 bases: TGCGCCAGCAGCGTGGACAGGGGGAGCCAAGAGACCCAGTACTTC. This translates into CASSVDRGSQETQYF. The full variable domain, in which reference TRBV5-1 and TRBJ2-5 provide the parts outside the CDR3, is KAGVTQTPRYLIKTRGQQVTLSCSPISGHRSVSWYQQTPGQGLQFLFEYFSETQRNKGNFPGRFSGRQFSNSRSEMNVSTLELGDSALYLCASSVDRGSQETQYFGPGTRLLVL.

This chain links TRBV4-3 with TRBJ2-7; unclear D gene. This CDR3 comprises 14 residues. V lost 1 base and J lost 1, with 8 bases in between. Per the germline V gene, CDR1 is LGHNA and CDR2 is YSLEER. In DNA, the CDR3 is TGCGCCAGCAGCCAAGCCAGGCAGTCCTACGAGCAGTACTTC. Protein: CASSQARQSYEQYF.

The rearrangement joins TRBV5-1 to TRBJ2-7, with TRBD1 matching over 8 bases. V dropped 2 bases and J dropped 0; count of bases not matched to a gene: 4. This CDR3 is 15 amino acids long. Looked up from germline, CDR1 is SGHRS and CDR2 is YFSETQ. CDR3 nucleotide sequence: TGCGCCAGCAGCTTTACAGGGGGTAGCTCCTACGAGCAGTACTTC. Translating it yields CASSFTGGSSYEQYF.

By share, this clone counts as medium-sized. The chain uses TRBV5-5 and TRBJ1-2; 7 bases agree with TRBD1. V was clipped by 2 bases and J by 4 bases; unmatched bases: 8. The length of the CDR3 is 15 residues. Germline V gene data show CDR1 as SGHKS and CDR2 as YYEKEE (reference sequence). The CDR3: CASSFGQTGSYGYTF. The CDR3 DNA sequence: TGTGCCAGCAGCTTTGGTCAGACAGGGAGCTATGGCTACACCTTC.

This clone has more than one count but fewer than ten. The rearrangement joins TRBV9 to TRBJ2-1; 8 bases agree with TRBD2. The germline gives CDR1 SGDLS, CDR2 YYNGEE. This CDR3 region has 15 residues. V dropped 2 bases and J dropped 7; count of bases not matched to a gene: 8. The CDR3 here is CASSVNAGGWNEQFF. The CDR3 DNA is TGTGCCAGCAGCGTCAATGCGGGGGGTTGGAATGAGCAGTTCTTC.

This clone has a handful of counts. This rearrangement joins TRBV18 to TRBJ1-5, with D perhaps TRBD1 (6 bases). Per the germline V gene, CDR1 is KGHSH and CDR2 is LQKENI. The V end lost 2 bases, the J end lost 5 bases, and 13 bases lay between the germline ends. The CDR3 contains 15 residues. Here the CDR3 reads CASSPRAGDYQPQHF. CDR3 sequence (DNA): TGTGCCAGCTCACCAAGGGCAGGGGATTATCAGCCCCAGCATTTT.

This chain joins TRBV5-1 and TRBJ2-7, with 8 bases that match TRBD1. This CDR3 has 14 residues. Per the germline V gene, CDR1 is SGHRS and CDR2 is YFSETQ. V shed 4 bases, J shed 3 bases, and the junction held 6 bases outside the gene matches. The CDR3 DNA follows: TGCGCCAGCAGCCCAACGACAGGGGACTACGAGCAGTACTTC. Translated: CASSPTTGDYEQYF.

The chain links TRBV10-3 to TRBJ1-1, with D possibly TRBD1 on 5 matching bases. This CDR3 is built from 15 residues. Trimming took off 2 bases at V and 6 bases at J, with 16 bases between the two ends. Germline lookup yields CDR1 ENHRY and CDR2 SYGVKD. The CDR3 sequence is CAISEVGAAGAEAFF. The CDR3 region has the DNA TGTGCCATCAGTGAGGTAGGGGCGGCGGGAGCTGAAGCTTTCTTT.